This TCR beta chain derives from a study of tumour-infiltrating T cells in Burkitt lymphoma. For the study at large: This cohort included all epidemiological subtypes of Burkitt lymphoma. Productive clonality predicted overall and progression-free survival. Study-wide results and caveats: Several public clonotypes were shared across many Burkitt lymphoma patients.

This clone was observed a few times. Its antigen remains unidentified. Germline CDR1 reads SNHLY; CDR2 reads FYNNEI. The CDR3 runs to 11 residues. The V gene lost 3 bases and the J gene lost 11 bases, with 8 bases spanning the gap. The repertoire was sequenced with immunoSEQ multiplex PCR; TCRdb's copy has only in-frame clones and lacks some. Seen here are more than 40,000 clones, around 30% observed once, and the top ten hold roughly 2.6%. This TCR came from a human donor with Burkitt lymphoma. The V gene is TRBV2, the J gene TRBJ1-5; D unclear. What was sequenced was tumor tissue. CDR3: CASSDEGSQHF. CDR3 nucleotides: TGTGCCAGCAGTGACGAGGGTTCCCAGCATTTT.